The TCR beta chain described here comes from a study of identical twins. Points from the study as a whole: Modelling underestimated the level of out-of-frame TCR alpha sharing observed in monozygotic twins. Fewer insertions were carried by abundant cord blood beta clonotypes, but none was seen in memory repertoires.

About this clonotype: Its specificity is unknown.

A universal primer site arose from template switching, and cDNA bore unique molecular identifiers. TCRdb reanalysed the 5' RACE reads using MiXCR and keeps one entry per CDR3 protein. Seen here are 200,000 to 250,000 distinct CDR3 sequences, under 10% observed once, and the top ten hold less than 2%. CDR3 length equals 14 residues. Trimming at V came to 5 bases and at J to 6 bases, leaving 7 bases not matched to a gene. Germline lookup yields CDR1 LGHNA and CDR2 YNFKEQ. These data were also filed under a second study, of yellow fever vaccine responses in identical twins.

This chain connects TRBV4-2 to TRBJ2-3; TRBD2 agrees at 8 bases. This sequence originates from a woman aged 18 to 35 in good health. What was sequenced was memory (CD45RO+) T cells sorted from blood. CDR3 loop: CASSEGRGGDTQYF. DNA of the CDR3: TGTGCCAGCAGCGAAGGCCGCGGGGGGGATACGCAGTATTTT.